This T cell receptor (beta chain) was profiled in a study of blood T cell repertoires in COVID-19. About the research overall: COVID-19 samples collected from the United States, Italy and Spain covered acute and convalescent phases.

The CDR3 contains 13 residues. In germline, CDR1 is MNHEY, CDR2 SVGAGI. Germline trimming cut 7 bases from V and 10 bases from J; bases unmatched to any gene: 6. The protocol was immunoSEQ multiplex PCR, while the TCRdb copy is restricted to in-frame clones and leaves out a portion. The sample comprises about 480,000 clones, around nine tenths of which are singletons, and less than 9% rests with the top ten. The source of this sequence is a woman aged 50 to 60 with COVID-19, enrolled during active disease. V and J are TRBV6-5 and TRBJ2-1; 11 bases match TRBD2. The sample was peripheral blood. This CDR3 is CASILAGVDEQFF. The CDR3 nucleotides read TGTGCCAGCATACTAGCGGGGGTAGACGAGCAGTTCTTC.